What follows are 23 T cell receptor beta chains derived from one specimen sequenced in a study of T cell repertoires in cytomegalovirus infection. Each CDR3 protein is one row after TCRdb ran MiXCR on the reads. This sample yields approximately 910,000 distinct CDR3 sequences, of which around 32% are seen a single time; roughly an eighth belongs to the top ten. No cognate antigen is known for these TCRs. The sample was cultured CD8+ T cells from PBMCs, taken from culture after CMV antigen stimulation. The source is a human donor in good health (CMV status not recorded). Some clones in this sample may be carry-over from other donors' samples.

This chain uses TRBV6-6 with TRBJ2-3; 9 nucleotides align to TRBD1. The ends lost 8 bases at V and 5 bases at J; junction bases unmatched: 5. CDR1 and CDR2 from the germline V gene are MNHNY and SVGAGI (reference sequence). The CDR3 loop spans 13 amino acids. CDR3 DNA sequence: TGTGCCAGCGGGGACAGGGCGGGAGATACGCAGTATTTT. As protein: CASGDRAGDTQYF.

This clonotype was seen at least ten times. For the CDR3, the DNA is TGTGCCAGCAGCTTAGCGCTAGGTAGCGGGGGGGTCTACAATGAGCAGTTCTTC. Its protein is CASSLALGSGGVYNEQFF. The chain links TRBV7-2 to TRBJ2-1; 11 positions match TRBD2. This CDR3 contains 18 residues. In germline, CDR1 is SGHTA, CDR2 FQGNSA. Trimming removed 0 bases from V and 3 bases from J; junction bases left unmatched: 7.

In its sample, this clonotype was seen many times. The V and J genes are TRBV4-1 and TRBJ1-1; D is possibly TRBD1 (5 bases). Germline CDR1 reads MGHRA; CDR2 reads YSYEKL. The ends were cut back, 1 base at V and 1 base at J, with 10 bases in the middle. This CDR3 region has 15 residues. DNA for the CDR3: TGCGCCAGCAGCCAAGCGGATGGGGCGAACACTGAAGCTTTCTTT. This gives the protein CASSQADGANTEAFF.

This clonotype was found many times. V usage is TRBV7-8 and J usage is TRBJ2-1, with D unclear. Between the trimmed V and J ends, which lost 4 bases and 9 bases, there was a span of 7 bases. The CDR3 extends over 11 amino acids. CDR1 is SGHVS and CDR2 is FQNEAQ in the germline V gene. CDR3 region: CASSSIREQFF. DNA for the CDR3: TGTGCCAGCAGCTCCATCCGTGAGCAGTTCTTC. The full variable domain, completed using reference TRBV7-8 and TRBJ2-1, is GAGVSQSPRYKVAKRGQDVALRCDPISGHVSLFWYQQALGQGPEFLTYFQNEAQLDKSGLPSDRFFAERPEGSVSTLKIQRTQQEDSAVYLCASSSIREQFFGPGTRLTVL.

The genes are TRBV5-6 and TRBJ2-5; D perhaps matches TRBD2 (7 bases). The CDR3 totals 17 residues. The V end lost 0 bases, the J end lost 5 bases, and 20 bases lay between the germline ends. Germline V gene data show CDR1 as SGHDT and CDR2 as YYEEEE. The CDR3 region is CASSLEGYRGGGETQYF. The CDR3 nucleotides read TGTGCCAGCAGCTTGGAAGGATATCGCGGGGGCGGGGAGACCCAGTACTTC.

This clonotype was seen more than once but under ten times. The genes are TRBV10-3 and TRBJ1-1; D unclear. Germline V gene sequence: CDR1 ENHRY, CDR2 SYGVKD. V was pared by 0 bases and J by 7 bases, with 9 bases between. The CDR3 runs to 13 residues. Here the CDR3 reads CAISESSVIEAFF. CDR3 in DNA: TGTGCCATCAGTGAGTCGTCAGTCATTGAAGCTTTCTTT.

This clonotype was found a few times. The chain has TRBV3-1 and TRBJ1-3, with no clear D. Germline V gene sequence: CDR1 LGHDT, CDR2 YNNKEL (reference sequence). Trimming left V 1 base short and J 4 bases short, with 5 bases between. This CDR3 is 13 amino acids long. The CDR3 nucleotides read TGTGCCAGCAGCCAAGCAGACGGAAACACCATATATTTT. This codes for CASSQADGNTIYF.

The chain is built from TRBV7-9 and TRBJ1-1, with no clear D. V was cut by 5 bases and J by 6 bases, with 10 bases left in between. Germline loops: CDR1 SEHNR, CDR2 FQNEAQ (reference sequence). The CDR3 contains 12 residues. CDR3 DNA sequence: TGTGCCAGCAGCGTGGGATTTTCTGAAGCTTTCTTT. This gives the protein CASSVGFSEAFF. Full variable domain (rest looked up from reference TRBV7-9 and TRBJ1-1): DTGVSQNPRHKITKRGQNVTFRCDPISEHNRLYWYRQTLGQGPEFLTYFQNEAQLEKSRLLSDRFSAERPKGSFSTLEIQRTEQGDSAMYLCASSVGFSEAFFGQGTRLTVV.

This sequence joins TRBV27 and TRBJ2-3; 8 bases agree with TRBD1. Germline assignment: CDR1 MNHEY and CDR2 SMNVEV (reference sequence). Trimming at V came to 2 bases and at J to 3 bases, leaving 4 bases not matched to a gene. This CDR3 region has 15 residues. CDR3 region: CASSLQGARTDTQYF. CDR3 DNA: TGTGCCAGCAGTTTACAGGGGGCCAGGACAGATACGCAGTATTTT.

This clonotype was seen only a few times. V gene TRBV7-8 combines with J gene TRBJ2-1; 7 bases are a match to TRBD2. Per germline, CDR1 SGHVS and CDR2 FQNEAQ. Losses at the gene ends were 1 base for V and 5 bases for J; bases not matched to a gene: 5. This CDR3 spans 15 amino acids. The CDR3, as DNA: TGTGCCAGCAGCTTAGTAATAGCGGGCAACAATGAGCAGTTCTTC. Translated: CASSLVIAGNNEQFF.

The chain carries TRBV12-3 or TRBV12-4 and TRBJ2-5; 10 nucleotides align to TRBD2. The CDR3 loop spans 15 amino acids. The V and J ends lost 3 bases and 3 bases, in that order; junction bases with no gene match: 4. CDR3 sequence: CASSLIAGGKETQYF. CDR3 bases: TGTGCCAGCAGTTTGATAGCGGGGGGTAAAGAGACCCAGTACTTC.

The J gene is TRBJ1-2, the V gene TRBV5-6; 10 bases match TRBD1. Germline values: CDR1 SGHDT, CDR2 YYEEEE. CDR3 length: 15 residues. J lost 4 bases, V lost 4 bases, and 7 bases had no gene match. CDR3 region: CASSPDRGNPYGYTF. CDR3 in DNA: TGTGCCAGCAGCCCGGACAGGGGGAACCCCTATGGCTACACCTTC.

The table lists this clonotype with a count of one. The chain uses TRBV2 and TRBJ1-2, with 8 bases matching TRBD1. V gave up 8 bases and J gave up 4 bases; unmatched junction bases: 12. This CDR3 is 15 amino acids long. The germline CDR1 and CDR2 sequences are SNHLY and FYNNEI. The DNA for the CDR3 is TGTGCCAGCTTCATAGGCAGGGGGCGAGGCTATGGCTACACCTTC. Translating gives CASFIGRGRGYGYTF.

This clonotype showed up just a few times. This rearrangement joins TRBV11-2 to TRBJ2-5; D is possibly TRBD2 (5 bases). Trimming took 5 bases from V and 2 from J, leaving 15 bases between them. Germline V gene sequence: CDR1 SGHAT, CDR2 FQNNGV. The CDR3 has 15 amino acids. CDR3 nucleotide sequence: TGTGCCAGCAGCCCCCGGGGTGGGAAGCAAGAGACCCAGTACTTC. Its translation: CASSPRGGKQETQYF.

This clonotype came up a few times. In nucleotides, the CDR3 is TGTGCCAGCAGTTACCACGGGACCGAACCTTCCTACACCTTC. Residues: CASSYHGTEPSYTF. The chain carries TRBV6-2 or TRBV6-3 and TRBJ1-2, with D maybe TRBD1 (5 bases). CDR1 is MNHEY and CDR2 is SVGEGT in the germline V gene. The CDR3 spans 14 residues. V was pared by 2 bases and J by 10 bases, with 17 bases between.

This clonotype was picked up many times. The rearrangement uses TRBV7-2 and TRBJ2-3, with 7 nucleotides matching TRBD2. V lost 3 bases, J lost 0 bases, and 12 bases stayed unmatched. Per germline, CDR1 SGHTA and CDR2 FQGNSA. The length of the CDR3 is 18 residues. The CDR3 DNA reads TGTGCCAGCAGCTTTTTTGCGGGGAGCGGGGAGAGCACAGATACGCAGTATTTT. Protein: CASSFFAGSGESTDTQYF.

As concerns this clonotype: This may come from a read error, since a much larger clone is one base off. The V gene is TRBV7-2, the J gene TRBJ1-1, with a weak D call TRBD1 (5 bases). This CDR3 has 13 residues. CDR1 SGHTA and CDR2 FQGNSA come from the germline V gene. CDR3 coding DNA: TGTGCCAACAGCTTACGGGGGTACACTGAAGCTTTCTTT. Encoded protein: CANSLRGYTEAFF.

This clonotype was counted between two and nine times. The rearrangement joins TRBV4-1 to TRBJ2-2; tentatively, D is TRBD1 (5 bases). Germline V gene lookup returns CDR1 MGHRA and CDR2 YSYEKL. Between the trimmed V and J ends, which lost 4 bases and 4 bases, there was a span of 19 bases. The CDR3 totals 17 residues. The CDR3 DNA sequence: TGCGCCAGCAGCCCTCTGGGGCGAACTATGGGCACCGGGGAGCTGTTTTTT. The encoded protein is CASSPLGRTMGTGELFF.

This rearrangement joins TRBV29-1 to TRBJ1-2; TRBD1 matches 8 bases. The CDR3 spans 14 residues. Germline assignment: CDR1 SQVTM and CDR2 ANQGSEA. Trimming took 5 bases from V and 5 from J; bases not matched to a gene: 10. The CDR3 coding sequence is TGCAGCGTTCCAACACAGGGGGAGCTTTATGGCTACACCTTC. As protein: CSVPTQGELYGYTF. Looking up the rest from reference TRBV29-1 and TRBJ1-2 gives the full variable domain: SAVISQKPSRDICQRGTSLTIQCQVDSQVTMMFWYRQQPGQSLTLIATANQGSEATYESGFVIDKFPISRPNLTFSTLTVSNMSPEDSSIYLCSVPTQGELYGYTFGSGTRLTVV.

This clonotype has only a few counts. This chain joins TRBV12-3 or TRBV12-4 and TRBJ2-2; TRBD1 aligns across 7 bases. The CDR3 totals 16 residues. V shed 4 bases, J shed 2 bases, and the junction held 7 bases outside the gene matches. CDR3 region: CASSSSRTGNTGELFF. The CDR3 DNA sequence: TGTGCCAGCAGTTCCTCTAGGACAGGCAACACCGGGGAGCTGTTTTTT.

This chain links TRBV6-2 or TRBV6-3 with TRBJ2-2; no reliable D call. CDR3 size: 17 residues. V lost 0 bases, J lost 0 bases, and 11 bases lay in between. Germline V gene sequence: CDR1 MNHEY, CDR2 SVGEGT. As DNA, the CDR3 is TGTGCCAGCAGTTACTCGATCTGGGTTGCGAACACCGGGGAGCTGTTTTTT. Residues: CASSYSIWVANTGELFF.

The gene calls are TRBV10-3 and TRBJ2-7; 9 bases align to TRBD2. CDR1 is ENHRY, CDR2 SYGVKD, per germline. J was trimmed by 2 bases and V by 6 bases; bases with no gene match: 5. The CDR3 runs to 14 residues. The CDR3 sequence: CAIRVAGEPYEQYF. The CDR3 nucleotides are TGTGCCATCAGGGTAGCGGGGGAGCCCTACGAGCAGTACTTC.

The chain couples TRBV5-5 to TRBJ1-5; D unresolved. The CDR3 contains 13 residues. The ends were cut back, 3 bases at V and 4 bases at J, with 8 bases in the middle. Germline values: CDR1 SGHKS, CDR2 YYEKEE (reference sequence). The CDR3 bases are TGTGCCAGCAGCTCGGACGTTAATCAGCCCCAGCATTTT. This gives the protein CASSSDVNQPQHF.